These T cell receptor beta chains were read from a single sample in a study of PD-L1 blockade in urothelial cancer. The repertoire was sequenced with immunoSEQ multiplex PCR; TCRdb's copy has only in-frame clones and lacks some. The sample has more than 1,500 clones, roughly a third seen once; the top ten hold around a third. The sequencing used tumor tissue, collected before atezolizumab (anti-PD-L1) treatment. These receptors all stem from a man aged 60 to 69 with urothelial cancer. Both conserved end residues are part of each CDR3. Each record gives: V gene, J gene, clone size, D gene, CDR3 protein, CDR3 DNA. The D gene is left open where the match is weak. Clone size, where shown, is once, few, many, or a class for clones that have expanded.

v_gene: TRBV6-8; j_gene: TRBJ1-6; abundance: medium-sized; d_gene: .; CDR3aa: CASRPGGVGGTYNSPLHF; CDR3nt: TGTGCCAGCAGGCCCGGAGGGGTAGGGGGAACCTATAATTCACCCCTCCACTTT
v_gene: TRBV18; j_gene: TRBJ1-2; abundance: few; d_gene: .; CDR3aa: CASSPFDGTSNGYTF; CDR3nt: TGTGCCAGCTCTCCCTTCGACGGGACCAGCAATGGCTACACCTTC
v_gene: TRBV18; j_gene: TRBJ2-1; abundance: .; d_gene: TRBD2; CDR3aa: CASSPSGAGGGTNEQFF; CDR3nt: TGTGCCAGCTCACCATCCGGGGCCGGCGGGGGGACCAATGAGCAGTTCTTC
v_gene: TRBV6-8; j_gene: TRBJ2-7; abundance: .; d_gene: .; CDR3aa: CASSVKVYEQYF; CDR3nt: TGTGCCAGCAGTGTTAAGGTCTACGAGCAGTACTTC
v_gene: TRBV11-3; j_gene: TRBJ2-7; abundance: large; d_gene: .; CDR3aa: CASSLVGTTYEQYF; CDR3nt: TGTGCCAGCAGCTTAGTGGGGACAACCTACGAGCAGTACTTC
v_gene: TRBV11-3; j_gene: TRBJ2-1; abundance: many; d_gene: TRBD2; CDR3aa: CASSLRTSGENGDNEQFF; CDR3nt: TGTGCCAGCAGCTTACGGACTAGCGGCGAAAATGGCGACAATGAGCAGTTCTTC
v_gene: TRBV11-1; j_gene: TRBJ1-4; abundance: few; d_gene: TRBD1; CDR3aa: CASSMLQGDQEKLFF; CDR3nt: TGTGCCAGCAGCATGCTACAGGGGGATCAAGAAAAACTGTTTTTT
v_gene: TRBV19; j_gene: TRBJ2-3; abundance: large; d_gene: .; CDR3aa: CASNWGGSSTDTQYF; CDR3nt: TGTGCCAGTAATTGGGGCGGATCCAGCACAGATACGCAGTATTTT
v_gene: TRBV7-6; j_gene: TRBJ2-5; abundance: many; d_gene: .; CDR3aa: CASTPVRGEETQYF; CDR3nt: TGTGCCAGCACCCCCGTCCGAGGGGAAGAGACCCAGTACTTC
v_gene: TRBV6-8; j_gene: TRBJ2-1; abundance: medium-sized; d_gene: .; CDR3aa: CASQFIGSYNEQFF; CDR3nt: TGTGCCTCACAGTTTATAGGGTCCTACAATGAGCAGTTCTTC